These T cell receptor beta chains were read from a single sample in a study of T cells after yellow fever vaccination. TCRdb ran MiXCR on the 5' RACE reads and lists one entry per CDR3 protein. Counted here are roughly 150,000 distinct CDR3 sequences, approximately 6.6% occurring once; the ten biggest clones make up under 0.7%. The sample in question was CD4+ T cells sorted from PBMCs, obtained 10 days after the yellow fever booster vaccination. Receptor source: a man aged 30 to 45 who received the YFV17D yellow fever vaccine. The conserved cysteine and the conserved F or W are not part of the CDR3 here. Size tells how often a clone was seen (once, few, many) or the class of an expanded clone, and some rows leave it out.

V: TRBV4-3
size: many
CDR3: ASSQVGAGANVLT

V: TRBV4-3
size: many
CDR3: ASSWGRNTGELF

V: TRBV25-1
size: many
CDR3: ASSQQAKTQQY

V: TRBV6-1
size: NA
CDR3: ASRKPEAGQPTGELF

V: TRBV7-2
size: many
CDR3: ASSGRRNNEQF

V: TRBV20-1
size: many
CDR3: SALPERGAGGAAELF

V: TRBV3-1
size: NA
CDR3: ASSHLQGTEAF

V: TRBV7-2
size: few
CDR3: ASSMWAAGGGNEQF

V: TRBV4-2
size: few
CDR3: ASSPKGISYEQY

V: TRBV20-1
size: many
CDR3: SASHGNYGYT